These 3 T cell receptor beta chains were sequenced from one sample in a study of blood T cell repertoires in COVID-19. Libraries were prepared by immunoSEQ multiplex PCR; TCRdb keeps only in-frame clonotypes and omits some of them. The data contain about half a million clones, 75% to 90% of them seen just once; the ten biggest clones take up approximately 3.2%. Sample: peripheral blood. These receptor sequences come from a human donor in a cohort sampled during active COVID-19.

The chain is built from TRBV3-1 (or the pseudogene TRBV3-2) and TRBJ2-3; 8 bases agree with TRBD1. Germline lookup yields CDR1 LGHDT and CDR2 YNNKEL (reference sequence). CDR3 length: 13 amino acids. V gave up 4 bases and J gave up 5 bases; unmatched junction bases: 2. CDR3 region: CASSPGGIDTQYF. DNA of the CDR3: TGTGCCAGCAGCCCAGGGGGCATAGATACGCAGTATTTT.

The V gene is TRBV7-9, the J gene TRBJ1-2; D remains ambiguous. Per germline, CDR1 SEHNR and CDR2 FQNEAQ (reference sequence). Trimming pared 1 base from V and 1 base from J, leaving 10 bases between. There are 15 residues in the CDR3. CDR3 DNA sequence: TGTGCCAGCAGCTTAGGAGTACAGCTTAACTATGGCTACACCTTC. This codes for CASSLGVQLNYGYTF.

This clone is a singleton in its sample. The sample carries other DNA sequences with the same CDR3. This chain joins TRBV7-3 and TRBJ1-1; unclear D gene. The CDR3 totals 13 residues. V lost 0 bases to trimming and J lost 3 bases, with 5 bases between them. The germline CDR1 and CDR2 sequences are SGHTA and FQGTGA. CDR3 protein: CASSLTSDTEAFF. The CDR3 coding sequence is TGTGCCAGCAGCTTAACATCGGACACTGAAGCTTTCTTT.